The 31 T cell receptor beta chains listed next were all sequenced from one sample in a study of blood T cells in healthy people across ages. The use of a sample-barcoded 5' primer and a J-beta primer mix characterized a second PCR of roughly 7 to 11 cycles. Using its own MiXCR run on the 5' RACE reads, TCRdb lists one record per CDR3 protein. The data hold about 1.5 million distinct CDR3 sequences, with 35% to 45% observed a single time. Sequencing used blood. The receptors here all came from a young woman in good health.

The chain carries TRBV20-1 and TRBJ1-1; D unresolved. The germline CDR1 and CDR2 sequences are DFQATT and SNEGSKA (reference sequence). The CDR3 is 14 residues long. V lost 5 bases, J lost 0 bases, and 13 bases lay in between. The CDR3 sequence: CSARVTPMNTEAFF. In nucleotides, the CDR3 is TGCAGTGCTCGGGTAACACCAATGAACACTGAAGCTTTCTTT.

The chain joins TRBV12-3 or TRBV12-4 to TRBJ2-2; 9 bases match TRBD1. The CDR3 contains 14 residues. V was clipped by 6 bases and J by 6 bases; unmatched bases: 5. The CDR3 spells CASSGTGFAGELFF. In nucleotides, the CDR3 is TGTGCCAGCAGCGGGACAGGGTTCGCCGGGGAGCTGTTTTTT.

This clonotype was observed a handful of times. The chain carries TRBV27 and TRBJ1-2; D perhaps matches TRBD1 (6 bases). The CDR3 totals 13 residues. Trimming left V 4 bases short and J 7 bases short, with 13 bases between. The germline gives CDR1 MNHEY, CDR2 SMNVEV (reference sequence). The CDR3 loop reads CASSSHGQSGYTF. The CDR3 bases are TGTGCCAGCAGTTCTCACGGACAGTCTGGCTACACCTTC.

A few counts support this clonotype. This chain uses TRBV11-3 with TRBJ1-1, with 7 bases identical to TRBD1. This CDR3 contains 14 residues. Germline-derived CDR1 and CDR2 are SGHNT and YENEEA. J gave up 4 bases and V 1 base, and 3 bases lay outside the gene matches. The chain's CDR3 is CASSLGGQVTEAFF. CDR3 DNA: TGTGCCAGCAGCTTAGGAGGACAGGTCACTGAAGCTTTCTTT.

Worth noting for this clonotype: The junction shows a germline mismatch at one end, possibly a read error. The J gene is TRBJ2-1, the V gene TRBV12-3 or TRBV12-4; 11 nucleotides match TRBD2. The CDR3 is 15 residues long. CDR3 protein: CASSSVSGGVNGQFF. Here the CDR3 DNA reads TGTGCCAGCAGTTCGGTTAGCGGGGGGGTGAATGGGCAGTTCTTC.

This clonotype has just one count. The rearrangement uses TRBV4-2 and TRBJ1-2, with 12 positions matching TRBD1. This CDR3 region has 17 residues. Germline V gene lookup returns CDR1 LGHNA and CDR2 YNFKEQ. Trimming cost V 1 base and J 6 bases; bases outside gene matches: 9. DNA for the CDR3: TGTGCCAGCAGCCAAGTTTCAATGGGACAGGGGGCAGATGGCTACACCTTC. This sequence encodes CASSQVSMGQGADGYTF.

The J gene is TRBJ2-3, the V gene TRBV29-1; 14 bases fit TRBD2. Germline values: CDR1 SQVTM, CDR2 ANQGSEA. The CDR3 covers 17 residues. V was pared by 6 bases and J by 1 base, with 9 bases of the junction left unmatched. The CDR3, as DNA: TGCAGCGTACTGGGACTAGCGGGAGTAGTGGGCACAGATACGCAGTATTTT. It translates to CSVLGLAGVVGTDTQYF.

This clonotype has only a few counts. The chain couples TRBV4-1 to TRBJ1-4; a weak D match, TRBD1 (6 bases). Germline CDR1 MGHRA, CDR2 YSYEKL. The germline V and J ends were trimmed by 5 bases and 2 bases, with 12 bases remaining between them. This CDR3 spans 15 amino acids. DNA for the CDR3: TGCGCCAGCAGCAACCCGGGACACACTAATGAAAAACTGTTTTTT. This gives the protein CASSNPGHTNEKLFF.

The CDR3 DNA sequence: TGTGCCAGCAGTGATTTCCGGGGGCCCTACAATGAGCAGTTCTTC. Translation: CASSDFRGPYNEQFF. The chain recombines TRBV2 with TRBJ2-1; either TRBD1 or TRBD2 may supply D (6 bases each). This CDR3 region has 15 residues. Trimming took off 3 bases at V and 2 bases at J, with 11 bases between the two ends. Germline V gene data show CDR1 as SNHLY and CDR2 as FYNNEI.

This CDR3 reads CASSQLPGAAEAFF. CDR3 sequence (DNA): TGTGCCAGCAGCCAACTGCCGGGGGCCGCTGAAGCTTTCTTT. The chain recombines TRBV12-3 or TRBV12-4 with TRBJ1-1; D is possibly TRBD1 (6 bases). V was pared by 6 bases and J by 6 bases, with 17 bases between. This CDR3 region has 14 residues.

The chain employs TRBV21-1 and TRBJ2-7; the table names TRBD2, a call not compared with the DNA. TRBV21-1 is a listed pseudogene. The CDR3 covers 20 residues. The CDR3, as DNA: TGTGCCAGCAGCAAAGCGTCCTCCGGGACTAGCGGGAGGCGGTCCTACGAGCAGTACTTC. Translating gives CASSKASSGTSGRRSYEQYF.

This clonotype appeared a single time. V gene TRBV6-2 or TRBV6-3 combines with J gene TRBJ2-1; no firm D call. Germline V gene sequence: CDR1 MNHEY, CDR2 SVGEGT. The CDR3 loop spans 16 amino acids. Trimming removed 0 bases from V and 0 bases from J, with 9 bases in between. The CDR3 DNA is TGTGCCAGCAGTTACTCCATGGGTAGCTCCTACAATGAGCAGTTCTTC. Its translation is CASSYSMGSSYNEQFF.

V and J are TRBV7-2 and TRBJ2-7; perhaps D is TRBD1 or TRBD2 (5 bases each). Germline V gene data show CDR1 as SGHTA and CDR2 as FQGNSA. This CDR3 is built from 16 residues. V lost 1 base, J lost 0 bases, and 13 bases lay in between. The CDR3 reads CASSLVAGTSSYEQYF. CDR3 coding DNA: TGTGCCAGCAGCTTAGTAGCAGGGACGAGCTCCTACGAGCAGTACTTC.

This clonotype was counted at least ten times. The chain combines TRBV7-2 with TRBJ2-7; D is possibly TRBD1 (6 bases). Trimming cost V 5 bases and J 2 bases, with 10 bases left between them. Germline loops: CDR1 SGHTA, CDR2 FQGNSA. This CDR3 spans 13 amino acids. The DNA of the CDR3 is TGTGCCAGCAGCCCTAGACAGGCCTACGAGCAGTACTTC. It translates to CASSPRQAYEQYF.

The chain has TRBV29-1 and TRBJ2-2; 9 bases fit TRBD1. This CDR3 has 14 amino acids. Trimming cost V 7 bases and J 4 bases; bases outside gene matches: 7. Germline lookup yields CDR1 SQVTM and CDR2 ANQGSEA. In nucleotides, the CDR3 is TGCAGCGCTGGACAGGGGTGGCGCACCGGGGAGCTGTTTTTT. Translating it yields CSAGQGWRTGELFF.

V usage is TRBV7-2 and J usage is TRBJ2-5; D is tentatively TRBD1 or TRBD2 (6 bases each). This CDR3 comprises 15 residues. The germline gives CDR1 SGHTA, CDR2 FQGNSA. V dropped 0 bases and J dropped 4 bases, with 12 bases sitting between them. In nucleotides, the CDR3 is TGTGCCAGCAGCTTAGCCCCGGGGGCTAGAGAGACCCAGTACTTC. This translates into CASSLAPGARETQYF.

The rearrangement joins TRBV10-3 to TRBJ1-1, with a possible D match to TRBD1 (6 bases). Deletions cut 6 bases from V and 0 bases from J, with 20 bases between. CDR1 is ENHRY, CDR2 SYGVKD, per germline. This CDR3 comprises 17 residues. The CDR3 sequence: CAIRKATGAFMNTEAFF. CDR3 in DNA: TGTGCCATCAGAAAAGCGACAGGAGCCTTTATGAACACTGAAGCTTTCTTT.

This sequence joins TRBV3-1 and TRBJ2-5; TRBD2 matches 7 bases. CDR3 length equals 15 residues. Per germline, CDR1 LGHDT and CDR2 YNNKEL (reference sequence). V lost 0 bases and J lost 4; bases outside the gene matches: 5. CDR3 sequence: CASSQEISSGETQYF. As DNA, the CDR3 is TGTGCCAGCAGCCAAGAGATTTCTAGCGGAGAGACCCAGTACTTC.

This clonotype turned up a few times. The chain employs TRBV10-3 and TRBJ2-7, with TRBD2 identical over 10 bases. Per germline, CDR1 ENHRY and CDR2 SYGVKD. The CDR3 runs to 14 residues. J was trimmed by 10 bases and V by 6 bases; bases with no gene match: 12. The CDR3 DNA sequence: TGTGCCATCAGCCTAGCGGGAGTGGGGACGGCCCAGTACTTC. This gives the protein CAISLAGVGTAQYF.

This sequence joins TRBV6-5 and TRBJ1-6, with TRBD1 matching 7 bases. This CDR3 is 15 amino acids long. The junction had 11 bases not matched to a gene; V was cut back by 6 bases and J by 9 bases. CDR1 is MNHEY and CDR2 is SVGAGI in the germline V gene. The CDR3 loop reads CASRPMDRRFSPLHF. The DNA of the CDR3 is TGTGCCAGCAGGCCCATGGACAGGAGGTTTTCACCCCTCCACTTT.

This clonotype has more than one count but fewer than ten. V and J are TRBV9 and TRBJ2-1, with 8 bases matching TRBD1. CDR1 is SGDLS and CDR2 is YYNGEE in the germline V gene. The V and J ends lost 0 bases and 8 bases, in that order; junction bases with no gene match: 13. This CDR3 contains 17 residues. DNA of the CDR3: TGTGCCAGCAGCGTAGCCCCATGGACAGGGTTAGGGGATGAGCAGTTCTTC. This translates into CASSVAPWTGLGDEQFF.

This clonotype has a handful of counts. The chain joins TRBV12-3 or TRBV12-4 to TRBJ2-3; D may be TRBD2 (6 bases). Trimming shortened V by 6 bases and J by 2 bases, and 12 bases separated the two germline ends. The CDR3 extends over 14 amino acids. The CDR3 protein is CASSGTPNTDTQYF. In nucleotides, the CDR3 is TGTGCCAGCAGCGGGACTCCCAACACAGATACGCAGTATTTT.

Comment on this clonotype: One end of the junction fails to match germline, which may point to a read error. The gene calls are TRBV6-6 and TRBJ1-6; D uncertain. Germline V gene data show CDR1 as MNHNY and CDR2 as SVGAGI (reference sequence). This CDR3 region has 15 residues. This CDR3 is CASTYGRKDNSPPHF. The CDR3 coding sequence is TGTGCCAGCACCTACGGAAGAAAAGATAATTCACCCCCCCACTTT.

The chain joins TRBV5-1 to TRBJ1-5; unclear D gene. CDR3 length equals 15 residues. V gave up 4 bases and J gave up 0 bases, with 11 bases separating them. The V gene's germline CDR1 is SGHRS and CDR2 YFSETQ. CDR3 sequence reads: CASSRAHNSNQPQHF. The CDR3, as DNA: TGCGCCAGCAGCCGGGCACATAATAGCAATCAGCCCCAGCATTTT.

Remarks on this clonotype: A much larger clonotype is one base distant, so this may be a read error. The rearrangement links TRBV6-2 or TRBV6-3 to TRBJ2-1; possible D gene TRBD2, 6 bases. The DNA end favors TRBJ2-7, so the J call may be wrong. Germline CDR1 MNHEY, CDR2 SVGEGT. The CDR3 has 17 residues. The DNA of the CDR3 is TGTGCCAGCAGTTATATGATCCGCGGCGGGACCTACAATGAGCAGTACTTC. It is translated as CASSYMIRGGTYNEQYF.

This chain links TRBV12-3 or TRBV12-4 with TRBJ2-7, with D tentatively TRBD1 (6 bases). The CDR3 spans 13 residues. Trimming shortened V by 5 bases and J by 4 bases, and 12 bases separated the two germline ends. CDR3 DNA: TGTGCCAGCAGTACCAAAGGGGGATACGAGCAGTACTTC. As protein: CASSTKGGYEQYF.

The J gene is TRBJ2-7, the V gene TRBV27; 15 nucleotides agree with TRBD2. The CDR3 length is 14 residues. The trim removed 8 bases at V and 7 bases at J, leaving 6 bases unmatched. Germline CDR1 reads MNHEY; CDR2 reads SMNVEV (reference sequence). This CDR3 is CASGLAGGSNEQYF. Here the CDR3 DNA reads TGTGCCAGCGGACTAGCGGGAGGGTCAAATGAGCAGTACTTC.

In DNA form, the CDR3 reads TGCGCCAGCAGCCAAGAATGGCTAGCGGGTTTTCTAGCCAATGAGCAGTTCTTC. This sequence encodes CASSQEWLAGFLANEQFF. The V gene is TRBV4-3, the J gene TRBJ2-1; TRBD2 aligns across 8 bases. The V segment lost 0 bases and the J segment 6 bases; nucleotides outside the gene matches: 13. Germline-derived CDR1 and CDR2 are LGHNA and YSLEER. This CDR3 spans 18 amino acids.

The rearrangement joins TRBV6-1 to TRBJ1-5; the D gene is possibly TRBD1 (5 bases). From germline, CDR1 is MNHNS and CDR2 SASEGT. The V gene lost 7 bases and the J gene lost 3 bases, with 16 bases spanning the gap. This CDR3 has 15 amino acids. Written as DNA, the CDR3 is TGTGCCAGCATAGGCGGACAAGATTCCAATCAGCCCCAGCATTTT. Residues: CASIGGQDSNQPQHF.

The chain links TRBV7-2 to TRBJ1-3; 9 nucleotides agree with TRBD1. This CDR3 is built from 14 residues. The V gene end was trimmed by 4 bases and the J gene end by 5 bases; junction bases not matched to a gene: 3. Germline V gene sequence: CDR1 SGHTA, CDR2 FQGNSA. The CDR3 here is CASSYGQGRNTIYF. In DNA, the CDR3 is TGTGCCAGCAGCTACGGACAGGGGAGAAACACCATATATTTT.

This clonotype came up once. The V call is TRBV15, the J call TRBJ2-6, with 7 bases matching TRBD1. Germline assignment: CDR1 LNHNV and CDR2 YYDKDF (reference sequence). Trimming cost V 4 bases and J 4 bases; bases outside gene matches: 4. There are 15 residues in the CDR3. The CDR3 loop reads CATSNDRVGANVLTF. In DNA form, the CDR3 reads TGTGCCACCAGCAATGACAGGGTCGGGGCCAACGTCCTGACTTTC.